The 13 T cell receptor beta chains given below trace back to one sample, sequenced in a study of T cells in tuberculosis. The repertoire was sequenced with immunoSEQ multiplex PCR; TCRdb's copy has only in-frame clones and lacks some. The sample has 37,000 or so clones; 90% to 95% are singletons. The sample taken for sequencing was PBMCs. Every receptor here comes from a donor aged 10-29 years with latent tuberculosis or without tuberculosis infection. Some clones in this sample may be carry-over from other donors' samples.

This rearrangement joins TRBV6-5 to TRBJ1-5; D ambiguous. Germline V gene data show CDR1 as MNHEY and CDR2 as SVGAGI. Trimming stripped 1 base from V and 6 bases from J, with 7 bases between. CDR3 length: 13 residues. CDR3 DNA sequence: TGTGCCAGCAGTTACTGGGAGGGTCAGCCCCAGCATTTT. Encoded protein: CASSYWEGQPQHF.

The chain carries TRBV7-2 and TRBJ2-7; possibly TRBD2 for D (6 bases). This CDR3 is 12 amino acids long. V was shortened by 7 bases and J by 6 bases, with 13 bases between the two germline ends. Looked up from germline, CDR1 is SGHTA and CDR2 is FQGNSA. DNA for the CDR3: TGTGCCAGCACTGGGGGGACTCTCGAGCAGTACGTC. Encoded protein: CASTGGTLEQYV.

In its sample, this clone was seen once. This chain connects TRBV30 to TRBJ1-6; 7 bases agree with TRBD1. Looked up from germline, CDR1 is GTSNPN and CDR2 is SVGIG (reference sequence). Germline trimming cut 3 bases from V and 12 bases from J; bases unmatched to any gene: 5. The CDR3 contains 12 residues. CDR3 region: CAWRTGTEPLHF. The CDR3 nucleotides read TGTGCCTGGAGGACAGGGACGGAACCCCTCCACTTT.

The chain combines TRBV29-1 with TRBJ2-7; tentatively, D is TRBD1 (5 bases). Trimming shortened V by 4 bases and J by 5 bases, and 12 bases separated the two germline ends. This CDR3 comprises 12 residues. The V gene's germline CDR1 is SQVTM and CDR2 ANQGSEA. The CDR3 loop is CSVVGAGDEQYV. The CDR3 DNA is TGCAGCGTTGTTGGGGCAGGAGACGAGCAGTACGTC.

The gene calls are TRBV4-1 and TRBJ2-1, with D unresolved. There are 18 residues in the CDR3. V lost 0 bases, J lost 4 bases, and 19 bases lay in between. Germline CDR1 is MGHRA and CDR2 is YSYEKL. The CDR3 loop is CASSQEWHREALYNEQFF. The CDR3, as DNA: TGCGCCAGCAGCCAAGAATGGCATCGTGAGGCCCTGTACAATGAGCAGTTCTTC.

V usage is TRBV29-1 and J usage is TRBJ2-3; a possible D gene is TRBD2 (6 bases). The CDR3 loop spans 14 amino acids. Germline assignment: CDR1 SQVTM and CDR2 ANQGSEA. Trimming removed 3 bases from V and 0 bases from J, with 10 bases in between. The CDR3 region is CSVEGRGSTDTQYF. The CDR3 bases are TGCAGCGTTGAGGGGCGGGGTAGCACAGATACGCAGTATTTT.

The rearrangement links TRBV30 to TRBJ1-1; 8 nucleotides match TRBD1. J was trimmed by 4 bases and V by 3 bases; bases with no gene match: 16. CDR3 length: 17 residues. The V gene's germline CDR1 is GTSNPN and CDR2 SVGIG (reference sequence). Written as DNA, the CDR3 is TGTGCCTGGAGCCGGGGAAGGACAGGGCTCGGGGGCACTGAAGCTTTCTTT. Translating gives CAWSRGRTGLGGTEAFF.

The chain couples TRBV6-1 to TRBJ1-6; weak D call: TRBD1 (5 bases). The CDR3 spans 14 residues. Trimming shortened V by 3 bases and J by 7 bases, and 10 bases separated the two germline ends. In germline, CDR1 is MNHNS, CDR2 SASEGT. The CDR3 loop reads CASSDLEGNSPLHF. The CDR3 DNA is TGTGCCAGCAGTGATCTGGAGGGGAATTCACCCCTCCACTTT.

The CDR3 protein is CASSLLLAGGRGGELFF. Written as DNA, the CDR3 is TGCGCCAGCAGCTTGCTCCTAGCGGGGGGGCGCGGCGGGGAGCTGTTTTTT. The chain has TRBV5-1 and TRBJ2-2; 12 bases fit TRBD2. CDR3 length: 17 amino acids. V lost 1 base, J lost 7 bases, and 8 bases stayed unmatched. Germline assignment: CDR1 SGHRS and CDR2 YFSETQ.

The chain has TRBV2 and TRBJ2-3; 8 bases fit TRBD1. The CDR3 contains 16 residues. Germline trimming cut 5 bases from V and 4 bases from J; bases unmatched to any gene: 11. Germline lookup yields CDR1 SNHLY and CDR2 FYNNEI. Here the CDR3 DNA reads TGTGCCAGCAGTTTAGACAGGGGTGGAGTAGCAGATACGCAGTATTTT. Its translation is CASSLDRGGVADTQYF.

J is TRBJ2-7 and V is TRBV10-3; unclear D gene. CDR3 length: 13 amino acids. V was pared by 6 bases and J by 3 bases, with 12 bases between. The germline CDR1 and CDR2 sequences are ENHRY and SYGVKD. This CDR3 is CAIRPDVDYEQYF. The CDR3 DNA is TGTGCCATCAGGCCAGATGTCGACTACGAGCAGTACTTC.

The chain has TRBV7-9 and TRBJ1-1; D remains unclear. There are 14 residues in the CDR3. V was cut by 1 base and J by 6 bases, with 12 bases left in between. Germline-derived CDR1 and CDR2 are SEHNR and FQNEAQ (reference sequence). The CDR3 nucleotides are TGTGCCAGCAGCTTAGTTAGCCGGAGCGCTGAAGCTTTCTTT. This encodes CASSLVSRSAEAFF.

This clone was seen just once. The chain is built from TRBV29-1 and TRBJ2-7; 11 nucleotides agree with TRBD1. There are 13 residues in the CDR3. Germline CDR1 reads SQVTM; CDR2 reads ANQGSEA. V trimming: 6 bases; J trimming: 4 bases; junction bases outside the gene matches: 5. CDR3 protein: CSVRTGGGYEQYF. The CDR3 DNA reads as TGCAGCGTCAGGACAGGGGGCGGATACGAGCAGTACTTC.